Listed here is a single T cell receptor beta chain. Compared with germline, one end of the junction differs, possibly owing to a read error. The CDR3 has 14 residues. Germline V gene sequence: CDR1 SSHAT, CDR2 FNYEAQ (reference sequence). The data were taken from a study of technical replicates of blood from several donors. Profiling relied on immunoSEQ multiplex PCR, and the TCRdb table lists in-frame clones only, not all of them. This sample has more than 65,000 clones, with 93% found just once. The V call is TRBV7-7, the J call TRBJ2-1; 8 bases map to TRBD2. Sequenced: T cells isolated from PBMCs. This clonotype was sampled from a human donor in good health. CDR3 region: CASSLGLAGNEQFF. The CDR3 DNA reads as TGTGCTAGCAGCTTAGGACTAGCAGGCAATGAGCAGTTCTTC.